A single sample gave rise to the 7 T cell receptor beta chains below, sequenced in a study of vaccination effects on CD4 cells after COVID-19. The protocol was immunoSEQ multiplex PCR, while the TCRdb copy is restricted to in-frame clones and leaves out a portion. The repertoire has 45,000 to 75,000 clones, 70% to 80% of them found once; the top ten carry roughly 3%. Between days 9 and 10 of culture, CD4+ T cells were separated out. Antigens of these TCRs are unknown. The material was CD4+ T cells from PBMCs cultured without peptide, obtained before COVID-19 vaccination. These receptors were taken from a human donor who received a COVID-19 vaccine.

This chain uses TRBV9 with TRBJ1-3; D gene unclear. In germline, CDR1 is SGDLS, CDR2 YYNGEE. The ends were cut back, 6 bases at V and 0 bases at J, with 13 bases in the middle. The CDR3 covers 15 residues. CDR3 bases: TGTGCCAGCACCCAGACCCCAGTCTCTGGAAACACCATATATTTT. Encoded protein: CASTQTPVSGNTIYF.

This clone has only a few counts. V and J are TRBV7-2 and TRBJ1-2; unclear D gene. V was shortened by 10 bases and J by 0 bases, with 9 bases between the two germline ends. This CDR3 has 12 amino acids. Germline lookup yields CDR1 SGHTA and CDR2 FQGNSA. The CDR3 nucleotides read TGTGCCACCAAGACGGCTAACTATGGCTACACCTTC. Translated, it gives CATKTANYGYTF.

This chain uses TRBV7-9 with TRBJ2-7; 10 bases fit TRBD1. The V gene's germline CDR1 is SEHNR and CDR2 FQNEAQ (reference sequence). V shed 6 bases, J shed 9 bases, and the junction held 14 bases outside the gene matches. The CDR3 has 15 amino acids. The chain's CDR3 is CASSPPRTGGRWQYV. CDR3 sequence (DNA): TGTGCCAGCAGTCCCCCCCGGACAGGGGGTCGCTGGCAGTACGTC.

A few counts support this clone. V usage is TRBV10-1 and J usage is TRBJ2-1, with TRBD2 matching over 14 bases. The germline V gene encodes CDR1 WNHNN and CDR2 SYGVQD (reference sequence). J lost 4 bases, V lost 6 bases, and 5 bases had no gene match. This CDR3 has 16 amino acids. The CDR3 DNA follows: TGCGCCAGCAGCGCCGGACTAGCGGGGGGTTACAATGAGCAGTTCTTC. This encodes CASSAGLAGGYNEQFF.

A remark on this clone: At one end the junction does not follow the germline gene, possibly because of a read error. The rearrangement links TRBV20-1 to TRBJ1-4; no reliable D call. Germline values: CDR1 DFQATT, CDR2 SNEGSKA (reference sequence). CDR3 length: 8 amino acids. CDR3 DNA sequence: TGCAGTGCTAGAGATAGTGTTTTT. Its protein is CSARDSVF.

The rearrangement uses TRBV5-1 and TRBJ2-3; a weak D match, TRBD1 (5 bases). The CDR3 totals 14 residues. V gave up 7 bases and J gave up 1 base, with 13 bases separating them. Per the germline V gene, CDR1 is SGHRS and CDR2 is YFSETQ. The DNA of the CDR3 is TGCGCCAGCCTTCAGGGAATGGGCACAGATACGCAGTATTTT. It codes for CASLQGMGTDTQYF. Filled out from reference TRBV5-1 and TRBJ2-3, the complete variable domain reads KAGVTQTPRYLIKTRGQQVTLSCSPISGHRSVSWYQQTPGQGLQFLFEYFSETQRNKGNFPGRFSGRQFSNSRSEMNVSTLELGDSALYLCASLQGMGTDTQYFGPGTRLTVL.

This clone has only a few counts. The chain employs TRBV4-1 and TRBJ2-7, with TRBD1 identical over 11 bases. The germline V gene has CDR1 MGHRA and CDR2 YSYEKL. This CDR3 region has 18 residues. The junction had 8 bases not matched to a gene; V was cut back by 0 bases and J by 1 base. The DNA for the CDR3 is TGCGCCAGCAGCCAAGATGGGAGGGACAGGGGGGTTTCCTACGAGCAGTACGTC. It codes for CASSQDGRDRGVSYEQYV.